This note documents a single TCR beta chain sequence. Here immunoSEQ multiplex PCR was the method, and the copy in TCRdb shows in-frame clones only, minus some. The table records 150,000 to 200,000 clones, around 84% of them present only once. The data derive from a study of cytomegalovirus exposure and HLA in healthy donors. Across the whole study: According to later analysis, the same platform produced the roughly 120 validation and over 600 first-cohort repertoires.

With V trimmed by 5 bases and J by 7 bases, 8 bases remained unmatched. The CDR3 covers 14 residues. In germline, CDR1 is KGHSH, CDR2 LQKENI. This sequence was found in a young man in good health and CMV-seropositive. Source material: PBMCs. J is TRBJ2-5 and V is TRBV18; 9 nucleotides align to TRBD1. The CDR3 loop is CASSSPGQGLTQYF. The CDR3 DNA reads TGTGCCAGCTCATCCCCGGGACAGGGTTTGACCCAGTACTTC.